This TCR beta chain comes out of a study of blood T cell repertoires in COVID-19. Study-level background: The origin of the acute and convalescent COVID-19 samples was the United States, Italy and Spain. In each case, the material was cDNA or gDNA derived from T cells, B-cell-depleted T cells, or PBMCs.

The repertoire was sequenced with immunoSEQ multiplex PCR; TCRdb's copy has only in-frame clones and lacks some. The table includes over 200,000 clones, roughly nine tenths detected once. CDR1 is SNHLY and CDR2 is FYNNEI in the germline V gene. The CDR3 is 13 residues long. V was trimmed by 6 bases and J by 7 bases, leaving 12 bases between them. Recruited during active infection, patients (from Seattle) were subsequently followed longitudinally. This chain uses TRBV2 with TRBJ1-4, with D hard to call. Input material: peripheral blood. The TCR sequence derives from a man aged 55-75 years with COVID-19, enrolled during active disease. The CDR3 loop is CASRSGVGEKLFF. Written as DNA, the CDR3 is TGTGCCAGCAGATCCGGGGTCGGTGAAAAACTGTTTTTT.